This TCR beta chain was sequenced in a study of cytomegalovirus exposure and HLA in healthy donors. Overall study: T cells numbering about 180 million yielded more than 100 million unique TCR beta sequences in an earlier analysis. Notes on the study in general: Across donors, sequencing depth was assumed by presence/absence analyses to be roughly uniform. One later analysis reportedly identified an Asian-associated ancestry cluster that showed fewer N-insertions than the roughly 600-donor mean.

PCR primers comprised 60 Vbeta and 13 Jbeta primers. Assay used: immunoSEQ multiplex PCR; TCRdb lists only in-frame clones, some missing. Among roughly 140,000 clones, roughly 78% were seen once, and the ten largest hold around 3%. As concerns this clone: Its specificity is not known.

Sequencing used PBMCs. The source of this sequence is a man between 40 and 49 years old in good health and CMV-seropositive.

The CDR3 nucleotides are TGTGCCAGCTTGGGACAGGGGGCTTACCAGCCCCAGCATTTT. Translating gives CASLGQGAYQPQHF. The chain has TRBV19 and TRBJ1-5, with 12 bases matching TRBD1. Germline CDR1 and CDR2: LNHDA and SQIVND (reference sequence). The CDR3 is made up of 14 amino acids. V gave up 9 bases and J gave up 7 bases; unmatched junction bases: 7.